Listed here is a single TCR beta chain. Its antigen is unidentified. From the 5' RACE reads, TCRdb called clonotypes with MiXCR, one entry per CDR3 protein. This table holds some 560,000 distinct CDR3 sequences, approximately 9.6% found once. The data are from a study of identical twins. CDR3 length: 16 amino acids. V shed 6 bases, J shed 0 bases, and the junction held 7 bases outside the gene matches. Study results and caveats: Sequences that were beta out-of-frame showed weaker excess twin sharing.

The same sample was also used in a study of yellow fever vaccine responses in identical twins.

The sequence came from a woman aged 18-29 years in good health. The J gene is TRBJ2-1, the V gene TRBV12-3 or TRBV12-4; TRBD2 matches at 8 bases. The sequenced sample was PBMCs. The CDR3 sequence is CASRTRSGVSYNEQFF. The CDR3 DNA is TGTGCCAGCAGGACCCGTAGCGGGGTCTCCTACAATGAGCAGTTCTTC.